This T cell receptor (beta chain) was observed in a study of CD8 T cells in ankylosing spondylitis. This clonotype was observed at least ten times. The antigen is undetermined. Overall study findings and caveats: Disease-linked clones were CD8+ and relatively rare in peripheral blood. A number of the motif variants had already been described in reactive arthritis synovial fluid and blood. The study identified a TCR beta motif of roughly eight highly homologous variants that appeared characteristic of ankylosing spondylitis blood. Within matched ankylosing spondylitis synovial fluid, disease-linked clones were reportedly significantly enriched.

Germline-derived CDR1 and CDR2 are SGHRS and YFSETQ. V shed 8 bases, J shed 5 bases, and the junction held 13 bases outside the gene matches. This CDR3 comprises 15 residues. TCRdb re-called the 5' RACE reads through MiXCR, storing one row per CDR3 protein. The table lists about 540,000 distinct CDR3 sequences, 10% to 15% of them singletons. This TCR derives from a male donor with ankylosing spondylitis. The genes are TRBV5-1 and TRBJ2-1; 7 bases match TRBD2. The sequenced sample consisted of blood, either unsorted or a sorted T cell fraction (not recorded which). CDR3 sequence: CASSVSAGVNNEQFF. The DNA for the CDR3 is TGCGCCAGTAGCGTATCTGCGGGAGTAAACAATGAGCAGTTCTTC.